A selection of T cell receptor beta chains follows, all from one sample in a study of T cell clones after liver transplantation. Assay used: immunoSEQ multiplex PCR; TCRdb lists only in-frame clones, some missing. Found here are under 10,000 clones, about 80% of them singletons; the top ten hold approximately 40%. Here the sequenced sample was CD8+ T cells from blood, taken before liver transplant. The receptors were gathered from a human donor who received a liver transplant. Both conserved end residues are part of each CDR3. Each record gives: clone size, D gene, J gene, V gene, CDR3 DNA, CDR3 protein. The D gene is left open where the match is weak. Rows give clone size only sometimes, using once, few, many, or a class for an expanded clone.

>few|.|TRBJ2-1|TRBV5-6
TGTGCCAGCAGTTGGGGACTGTACAATGAGCAGTTCTTC
CASSWGLYNEQFF
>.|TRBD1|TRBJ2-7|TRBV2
TGTGCCAGCAGGTGGGGGACAGGGTTTTACGAGCAGTACTTC
CASRWGTGFYEQYF
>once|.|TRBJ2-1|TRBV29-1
TGCAGCGTTGGGGTCACAGGGAATGAGCAGTTCTTC
CSVGVTGNEQFF
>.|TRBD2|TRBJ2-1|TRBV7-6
TGTGCCAGCAGCTTAGGACTAGCGGGGGAGGAATACAATGAGCAGTTCTTC
CASSLGLAGEEYNEQFF
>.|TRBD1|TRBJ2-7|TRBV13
TGTGCCAGCAGCTCCGGGACAGTCTACGAGCAGTACTTC
CASSSGTVYEQYF
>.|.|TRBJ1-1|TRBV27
TGTGCCAGCAGTTTAAAGAGTAGCGTGAACACTGAAGCTTTCTTT
CASSLKSSVNTEAFF
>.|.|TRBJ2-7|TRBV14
TGTGCCAGCAGCCAAGATGGCAATTCCTACGAGCAGTACTTC
CASSQDGNSYEQYF
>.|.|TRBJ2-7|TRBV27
TGTGCCAGCAGCCCCTCCAGGAGCGGCTACGAGCAGTACTTC
CASSPSRSGYEQYF
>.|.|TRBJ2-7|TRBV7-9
TGTGCCAGCAGCTCAACGGGACATCCCTACGAGCAGTACTTC
CASSSTGHPYEQYF
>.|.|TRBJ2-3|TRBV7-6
TGTGCCAGCAGAAGGACTGGAGGGGATACGCAGTATTTT
CASRRTGGDTQYF
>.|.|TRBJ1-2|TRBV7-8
TGTGCCAGCAGCTTACAACAGACCTATGGCTACACCTTC
CASSLQQTYGYTF
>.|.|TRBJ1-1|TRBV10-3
TGTGCCATCAGTGAGTCGGCACAGGGTCCTGAAGCTTTCTTT
CAISESAQGPEAFF
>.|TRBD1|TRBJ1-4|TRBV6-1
TGTGCCAGCAGTGTGGGGGTTTTCAGGGGGCGCGTTAATGAAAAACTGTTTTTT
CASSVGVFRGRVNEKLFF
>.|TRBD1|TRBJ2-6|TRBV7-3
TGTGCCAGCAGCTTAGGGCAGGGGGCGCCTGGGGCCAACGTCCTGACTTTC
CASSLGQGAPGANVLTF
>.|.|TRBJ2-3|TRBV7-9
TGTGCCAGCAGCTCGCAGGCTAGCACAGATACGCAGTATTTT
CASSSQASTDTQYF
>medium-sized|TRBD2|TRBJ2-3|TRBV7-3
TGTGCCAGCAGCCCGGGGCGGGGGGACCCTTCGGGCACAGATACGCAGTATTTT
CASSPGRGDPSGTDTQYF
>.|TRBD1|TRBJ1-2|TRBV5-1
TGCGCCAGCAGCTTGGAAACAGGGGCGGATGGCTACACCTTC
CASSLETGADGYTF
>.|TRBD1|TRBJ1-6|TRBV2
TGTGCCAGCAGCCTAGGACAGGGGGTTGTACCCCTCCACTTT
CASSLGQGVVPLHF
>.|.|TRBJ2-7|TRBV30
TGTGCCTGGAGCGCCCCTGAGGTCCGCTACGAGCAGTACTTC
CAWSAPEVRYEQYF
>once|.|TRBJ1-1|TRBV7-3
TGTGCCAGCAGCCTCGGTTATAACACTGAAGCTTTCTTT
CASSLGYNTEAFF
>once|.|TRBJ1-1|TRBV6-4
TGTGCCAGCAGGACGGGGGGATACGGTGAAGCTTTCTTT
CASRTGGYGEAFF
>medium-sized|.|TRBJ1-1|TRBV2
TGTGCCAGCAGTGAAGGTCTTGAAGCTTTCTTT
CASSEGLEAFF
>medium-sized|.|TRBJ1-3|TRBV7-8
TGTGCCAGCAGCTTAGCGATCTTGGGTCGGGGGGGACACTCTGGAAACACCATATATTTT
CASSLAILGRGGHSGNTIYF
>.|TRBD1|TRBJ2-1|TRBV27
TGTGCCAGCAGTTACGGGACAGGGGCTAGCGGTGAGCAGTTCTTC
CASSYGTGASGEQFF
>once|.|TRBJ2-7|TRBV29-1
TGCAGCGTTGAAGAAGCAAGTGCCTACGAGCAGTACTTC
CSVEEASAYEQYF
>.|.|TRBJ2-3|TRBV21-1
TGTGCCAGCAGCAAACCTATCGAACAGGGAGCTAGCACAGATACGCAGTATTTT
CASSKPIEQGASTDTQYF
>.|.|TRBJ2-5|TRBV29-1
TGCAGCGTTGCCGCACCAAATGGGCCGACCCAGTACTTC
CSVAAPNGPTQYF
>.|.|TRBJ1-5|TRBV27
TGTGCCAGCAGTGCAGGCCTCAATCAGCCCCAGCATTTT
CASSAGLNQPQHF
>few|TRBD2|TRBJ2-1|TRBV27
TGTGCCAGCAGTTTGTCTAGCGGGGGAAACAATGAGCAGTTCTTC
CASSLSSGGNNEQFF
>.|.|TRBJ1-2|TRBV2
TGTGCCAGCAGAGATACGACAGCTAACTATGGCTACACCTTC
CASRDTTANYGYTF
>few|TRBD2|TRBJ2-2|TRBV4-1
TGCGCCAGCAGCCCCATAGGTGGGAGGGGCCGGACCGGGGAGCTGTTTTTT
CASSPIGGRGRTGELFF
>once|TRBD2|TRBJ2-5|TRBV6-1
TGTGCCAGCTCCTGGACTAGCGGAAGGAAAGAGACCCAGTACTTC
CASSWTSGRKETQYF
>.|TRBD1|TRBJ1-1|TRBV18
TGTGCCAGCTCCCCCCCGGGAGGGGGCTCTGAAGCTTTCTTT
CASSPPGGGSEAFF
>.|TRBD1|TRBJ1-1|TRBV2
TGTGCCAGTATAGACGGGGACAGGGAACCTGAAGCTTTCTTT
CASIDGDREPEAFF
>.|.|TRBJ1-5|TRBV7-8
TGTGCCAGCAGCCCAGGACTGGGAAATCAGCCCCAGCATTTT
CASSPGLGNQPQHF
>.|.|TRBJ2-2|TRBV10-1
TGCGCCAGCAGTACGGACATCAGAACCGGGGAGCTGTTTTTT
CASSTDIRTGELFF
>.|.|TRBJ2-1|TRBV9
TGTGCCAGCAGCGTAGCTGCGGGGTACAATGAGCAGTTCTTC
CASSVAAGYNEQFF
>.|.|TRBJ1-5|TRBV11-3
TGTGCCAGCAGCTTTCCCCCTAACGGGGTCCTCAATCAGCCCCAGCATTTT
CASSFPPNGVLNQPQHF
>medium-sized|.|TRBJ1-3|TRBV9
TGTGCCAGCAGCCCCCGGGAACGATCTGGAAACACCATATATTTT
CASSPRERSGNTIYF
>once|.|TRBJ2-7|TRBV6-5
TGTGCCAGCAGTTACGGTGTGGACAGTCGCTCGGAGCAGTACTTC
CASSYGVDSRSEQYF
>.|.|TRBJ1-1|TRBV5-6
TGTGCCAGCAGACAGGGTGGAGACACTGAAGCTTTCTTT
CASRQGGDTEAFF
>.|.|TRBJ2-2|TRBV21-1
TGTGCCAGCAGCCCCCGGGGTTGGGAACGGAACACCGGGGAGCTGTTTTTT
CASSPRGWERNTGELFF
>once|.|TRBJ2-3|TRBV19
TGTGCCAGTAGTATCCAGGGAACCACAGATACGCAGTATTTT
CASSIQGTTDTQYF
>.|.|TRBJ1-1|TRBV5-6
TGTGCCAGCAGCTTGACAGGGAACACTGAAGCTTTCTTT
CASSLTGNTEAFF
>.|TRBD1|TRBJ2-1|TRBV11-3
TGTGCCAGCAGCTTAGGGACAGGGCCCTACAATGAGCAGTTCTTC
CASSLGTGPYNEQFF
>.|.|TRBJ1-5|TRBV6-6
TGTGCCAGCAGTCTCACAGGGTATAGCAATCAGCCCCAGCATTTT
CASSLTGYSNQPQHF
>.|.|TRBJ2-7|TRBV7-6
TGTGCCAGCAGCTTAGCCGAATCGGAGTTATACTTC
CASSLAESELYF
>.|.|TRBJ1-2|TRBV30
TGTGCCTGGAGATTACAGAACTATGGCTACACCTTC
CAWRLQNYGYTF
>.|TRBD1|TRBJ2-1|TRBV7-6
TGTGCCAGCAGCTTCCCGGGACAGGGGGTATCCTACAATGAGCAGTTCTTC
CASSFPGQGVSYNEQFF
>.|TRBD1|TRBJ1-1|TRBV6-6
TGTGCCAGCAGTAACCGGGACAGGGGTACGGATGAAGCTTTCTTT
CASSNRDRGTDEAFF
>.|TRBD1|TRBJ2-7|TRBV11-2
TGTGCCAGCAGCTACCCGGGACAGGGTATCTACGAGCAGTACTTC
CASSYPGQGIYEQYF
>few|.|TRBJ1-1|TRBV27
TGTGCCAGCAAAACAAGGGACAAGAACACTGAAGCTTTCTTT
CASKTRDKNTEAFF
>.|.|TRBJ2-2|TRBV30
TGTGCCTGGAGTTCCGGGAAACACGCGGTCGGGGAGCTGTTTTTT
CAWSSGKHAVGELFF
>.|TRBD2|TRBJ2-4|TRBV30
TGTGCCTGGAGTTACGGGACTAGCGGGGGAGGGGACATTCAGTACTTC
CAWSYGTSGGGDIQYF